The T cell receptor beta chain described here comes from a study of response to subunit inactivated influenza vaccine. TCRdb called the RT-PCR reads again in MiXCR, with one record for every CDR3 protein. Counted here are 500,000 to 550,000 distinct CDR3 sequences, under 8.5% occurring once; the ten biggest clones make up 10% to 15%. Study-level findings and limits: Authors suggested each seasonal influenza vaccination recruits few new T cells.

The CDR3 extends over 14 amino acids. Germline V gives CDR1 SEHNR, CDR2 FQNEAQ (reference sequence). Trimming took 8 bases from V and 9 from J; bases not matched to a gene: 11. Worth noting for this clonotype: Its antigen is currently unknown.

The source material was PBMCs from blood, sampled 23 months after vaccination. The rearrangement uses TRBV7-9 and TRBJ2-1; 9 bases are shared with TRBD2. The origin of this receptor is a man aged 45 to 75 who received an inactivated influenza vaccine. CDR3 sequence reads: CASEVRLAGTEQFF. For the CDR3, the DNA is TGTGCCAGCGAAGTCAGGCTAGCGGGAACTGAGCAGTTCTTC.